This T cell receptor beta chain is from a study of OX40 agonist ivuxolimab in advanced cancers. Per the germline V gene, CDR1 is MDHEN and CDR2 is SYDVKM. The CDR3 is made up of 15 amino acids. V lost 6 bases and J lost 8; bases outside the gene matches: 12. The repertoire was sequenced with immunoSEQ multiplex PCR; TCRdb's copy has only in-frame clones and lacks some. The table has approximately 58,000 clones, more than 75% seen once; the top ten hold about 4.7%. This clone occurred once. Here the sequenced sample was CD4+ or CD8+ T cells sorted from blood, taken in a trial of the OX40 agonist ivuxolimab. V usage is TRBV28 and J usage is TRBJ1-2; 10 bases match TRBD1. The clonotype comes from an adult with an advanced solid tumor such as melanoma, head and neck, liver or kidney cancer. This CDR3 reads CASRTPGTGADGYTF. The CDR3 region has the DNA TGTGCCAGCAGGACCCCCGGGACAGGGGCAGACGGCTACACCTTC.